This T cell receptor (beta chain) comes out of a study of blood T cell repertoires in COVID-19. Data came from immunoSEQ multiplex PCR; TCRdb stores just in-frame clones and leaves some out. The data show fewer than 130,000 clones, with 76% seen just once and around 4% held by the top ten. V was pared by 4 bases and J by 3 bases, with 11 bases of the junction left unmatched. This CDR3 contains 17 residues. Germline loops: CDR1 LGHNA, CDR2 YNFKEQ. V gene TRBV4-2 combines with J gene TRBJ1-1; 10 bases line up with TRBD1. This receptor was obtained from a woman of 80 years or more with acute or convalescent COVID-19. The source material was peripheral blood. The CDR3 coding sequence is TGTGCCAGCAGCCCCCCGGCAGACAGGGGGCTGCACACTGAAGCTTTCTTT. It codes for CASSPPADRGLHTEAFF.